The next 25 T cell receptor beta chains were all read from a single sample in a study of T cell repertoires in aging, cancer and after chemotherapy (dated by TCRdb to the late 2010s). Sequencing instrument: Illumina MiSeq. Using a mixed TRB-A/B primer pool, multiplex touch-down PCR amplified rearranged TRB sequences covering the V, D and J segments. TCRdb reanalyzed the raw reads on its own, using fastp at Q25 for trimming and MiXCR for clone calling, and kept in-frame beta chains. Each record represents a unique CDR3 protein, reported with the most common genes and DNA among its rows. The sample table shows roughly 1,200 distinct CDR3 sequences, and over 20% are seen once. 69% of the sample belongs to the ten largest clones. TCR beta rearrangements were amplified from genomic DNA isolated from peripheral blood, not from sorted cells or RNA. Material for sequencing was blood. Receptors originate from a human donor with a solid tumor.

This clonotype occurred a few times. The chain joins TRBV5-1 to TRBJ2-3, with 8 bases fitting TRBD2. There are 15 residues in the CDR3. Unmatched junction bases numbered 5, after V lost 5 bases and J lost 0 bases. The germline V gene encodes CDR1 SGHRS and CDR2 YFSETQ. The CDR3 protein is CASRFSGASTDTQYF. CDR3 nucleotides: TGCGCCAGCAGGTTTAGCGGGGCTAGCACAGATACGCAGTATTTT.

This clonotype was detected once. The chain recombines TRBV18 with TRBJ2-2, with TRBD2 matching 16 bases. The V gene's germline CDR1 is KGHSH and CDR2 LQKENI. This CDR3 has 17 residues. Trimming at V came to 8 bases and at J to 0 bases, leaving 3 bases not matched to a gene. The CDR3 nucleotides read TGTGCCAGCAGTGGGACTAGCGGGGGGGCGAACACCGGGGAGCTGTTTTTT. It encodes CASSGTSGGANTGELFF.

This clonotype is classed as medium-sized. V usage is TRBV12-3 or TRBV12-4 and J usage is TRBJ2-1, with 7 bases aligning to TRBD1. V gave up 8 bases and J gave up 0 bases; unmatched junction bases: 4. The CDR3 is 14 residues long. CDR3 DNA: TGTGCCAGCGTACAGGGGAGCTCCTACAATGAGCAGTTCTTC. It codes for CASVQGSSYNEQFF.

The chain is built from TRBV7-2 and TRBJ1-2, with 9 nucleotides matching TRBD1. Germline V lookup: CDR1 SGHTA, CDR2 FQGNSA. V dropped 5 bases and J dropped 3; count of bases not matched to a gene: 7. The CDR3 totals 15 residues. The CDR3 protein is CASSPRTGDHYGYTF. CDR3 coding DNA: TGTGCCAGCAGCCCCAGGACAGGGGATCACTATGGCTACACCTTC.

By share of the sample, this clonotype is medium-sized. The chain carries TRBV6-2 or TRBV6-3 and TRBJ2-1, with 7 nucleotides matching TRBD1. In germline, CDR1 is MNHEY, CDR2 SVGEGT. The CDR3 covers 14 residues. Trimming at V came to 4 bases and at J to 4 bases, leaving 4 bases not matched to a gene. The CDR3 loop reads CASSSRDRYNEQFF. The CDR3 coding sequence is TGTGCCAGCAGTTCCCGGGACAGATACAATGAGCAGTTCTTC.

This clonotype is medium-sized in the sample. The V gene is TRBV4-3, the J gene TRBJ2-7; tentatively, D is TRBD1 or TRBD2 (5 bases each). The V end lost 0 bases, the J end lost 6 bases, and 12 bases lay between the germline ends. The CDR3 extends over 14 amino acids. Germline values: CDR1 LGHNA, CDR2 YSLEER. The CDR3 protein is CASSQDLVGGEQYF. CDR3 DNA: TGCGCCAGCAGCCAAGATTTGGTTGGGGGCGAGCAGTACTTC.

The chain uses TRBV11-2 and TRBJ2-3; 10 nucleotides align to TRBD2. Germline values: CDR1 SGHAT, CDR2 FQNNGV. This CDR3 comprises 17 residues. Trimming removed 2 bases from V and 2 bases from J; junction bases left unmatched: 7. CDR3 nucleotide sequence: TGTGCCAGCAGCTTACGAAGGACTAGCGGCTTCACAGATACGCAGTATTTT. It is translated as CASSLRRTSGFTDTQYF.

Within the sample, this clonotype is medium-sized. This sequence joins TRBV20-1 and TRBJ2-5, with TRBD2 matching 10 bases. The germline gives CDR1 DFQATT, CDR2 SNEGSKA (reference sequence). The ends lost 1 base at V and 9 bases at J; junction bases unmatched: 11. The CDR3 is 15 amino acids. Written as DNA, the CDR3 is TGCAGTGCTAGAGCGGGGAGCGGGGGGGGTCAGGCCCAGTACTTC. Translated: CSARAGSGGGQAQYF.

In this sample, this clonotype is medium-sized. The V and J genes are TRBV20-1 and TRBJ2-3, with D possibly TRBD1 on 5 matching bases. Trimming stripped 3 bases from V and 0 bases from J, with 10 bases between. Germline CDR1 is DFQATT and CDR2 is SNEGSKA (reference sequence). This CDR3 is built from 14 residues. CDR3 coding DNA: TGCAGTGCTAGGAGACAGTCCAGCACAGATACGCAGTATTTT. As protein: CSARRQSSTDTQYF.

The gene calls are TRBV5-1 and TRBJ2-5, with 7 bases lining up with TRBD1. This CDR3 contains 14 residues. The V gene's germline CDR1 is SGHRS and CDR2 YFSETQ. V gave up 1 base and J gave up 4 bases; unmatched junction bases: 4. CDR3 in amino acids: CASSLTGESETQYF. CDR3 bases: TGCGCCAGCAGCTTGACAGGGGAGTCAGAGACCCAGTACTTC. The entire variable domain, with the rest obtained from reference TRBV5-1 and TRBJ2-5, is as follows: KAGVTQTPRYLIKTRGQQVTLSCSPISGHRSVSWYQQTPGQGLQFLFEYFSETQRNKGNFPGRFSGRQFSNSRSEMNVSTLELGDSALYLCASSLTGESETQYFGPGTRLLVL.

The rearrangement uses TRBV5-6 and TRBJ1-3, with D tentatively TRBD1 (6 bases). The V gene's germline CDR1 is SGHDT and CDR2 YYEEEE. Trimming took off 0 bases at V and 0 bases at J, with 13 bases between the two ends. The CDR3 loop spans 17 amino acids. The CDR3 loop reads CASSLVGGLGSGNTIYF. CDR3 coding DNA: TGTGCCAGCAGCTTGGTGGGGGGCCTTGGCTCTGGAAACACCATATATTTT.

The CDR3 loop is CASSSSIPGQGTSSGANVLTF. The CDR3 DNA sequence: TGTGCCAGCAGCTCCTCCATCCCGGGACAGGGAACAAGCTCTGGGGCCAACGTCCTGACTTTC. V and J are TRBV7-9 and TRBJ2-6; 9 bases align to TRBD1. The CDR3 contains 21 residues. V trimming: 4 bases; J trimming: 0 bases; junction bases outside the gene matches: 16. Germline CDR1 reads SEHNR; CDR2 reads FQNEAQ (reference sequence).

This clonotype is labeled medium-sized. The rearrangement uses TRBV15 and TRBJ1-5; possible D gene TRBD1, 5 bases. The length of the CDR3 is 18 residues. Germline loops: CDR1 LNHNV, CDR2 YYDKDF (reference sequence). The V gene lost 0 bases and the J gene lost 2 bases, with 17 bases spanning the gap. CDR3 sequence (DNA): TGTGCCACCAGCAGAGAAAAGTGGAGAGGGACTGGCAATCAGCCCCAGCATTTT. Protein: CATSREKWRGTGNQPQHF.

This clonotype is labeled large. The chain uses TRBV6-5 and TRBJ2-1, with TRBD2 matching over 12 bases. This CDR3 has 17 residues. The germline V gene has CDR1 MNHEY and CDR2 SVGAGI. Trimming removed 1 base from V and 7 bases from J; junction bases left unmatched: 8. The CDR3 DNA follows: TGTGCCAGCAGTTACTGGCCCCTAGCGGGGGGGCCTAATGAGCAGTTCTTC. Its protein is CASSYWPLAGGPNEQFF.

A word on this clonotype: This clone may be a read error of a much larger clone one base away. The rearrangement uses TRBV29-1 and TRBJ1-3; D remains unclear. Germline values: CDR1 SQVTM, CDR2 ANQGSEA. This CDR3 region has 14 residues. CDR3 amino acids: CSVKVMGSENTIYF. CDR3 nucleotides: TGCAGCGTTAAAGTAATGGGCTCTGAAAACACCATATATTTT.

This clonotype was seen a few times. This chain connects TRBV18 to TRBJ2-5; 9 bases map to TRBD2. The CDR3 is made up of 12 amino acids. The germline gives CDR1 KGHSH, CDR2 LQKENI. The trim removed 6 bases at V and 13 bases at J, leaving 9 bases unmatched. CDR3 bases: TGTGCCAGCTCCGACGGGACTAGCCCCTGGTACTTC. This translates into CASSDGTSPWYF.

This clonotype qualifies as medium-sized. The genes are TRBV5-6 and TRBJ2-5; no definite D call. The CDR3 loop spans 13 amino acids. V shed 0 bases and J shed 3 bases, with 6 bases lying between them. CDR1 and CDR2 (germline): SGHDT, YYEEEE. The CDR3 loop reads CASSLVEEETQYF. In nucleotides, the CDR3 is TGTGCCAGCAGCTTGGTGGAAGAAGAGACCCAGTACTTC. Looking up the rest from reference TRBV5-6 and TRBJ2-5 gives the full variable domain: DAGVTQSPTHLIKTRGQQVTLRCSPKSGHDTVSWYQQALGQGPQFIFQYYEEEERQRGNFPDRFSGHQFPNYSSELNVNALLLGDSALYLCASSLVEEETQYFGPGTRLLVL.

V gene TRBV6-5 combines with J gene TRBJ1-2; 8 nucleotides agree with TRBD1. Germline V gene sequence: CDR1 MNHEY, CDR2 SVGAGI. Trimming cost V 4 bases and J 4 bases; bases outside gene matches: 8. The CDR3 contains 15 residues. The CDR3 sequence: CASSLGGTGIYGYTF. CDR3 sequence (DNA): TGTGCCAGCAGTTTAGGAGGGACAGGCATCTATGGCTACACCTTC.

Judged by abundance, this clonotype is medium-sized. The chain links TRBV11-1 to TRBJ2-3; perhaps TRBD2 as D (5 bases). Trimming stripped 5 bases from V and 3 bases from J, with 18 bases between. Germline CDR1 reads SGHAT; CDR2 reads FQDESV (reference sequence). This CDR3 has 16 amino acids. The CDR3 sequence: CASSLWLSGGTDTQYF. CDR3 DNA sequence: TGTGCCAGCAGCCTCTGGTTGAGTGGCGGGACAGATACGCAGTATTTT.

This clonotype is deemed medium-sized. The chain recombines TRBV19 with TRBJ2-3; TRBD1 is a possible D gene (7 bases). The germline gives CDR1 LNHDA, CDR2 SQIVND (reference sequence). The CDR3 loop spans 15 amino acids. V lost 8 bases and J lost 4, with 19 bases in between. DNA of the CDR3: TGTGCCAGTTCCCTCTGGGGCAGGGGGGCAGATACGCAGTATTTT. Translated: CASSLWGRGADTQYF. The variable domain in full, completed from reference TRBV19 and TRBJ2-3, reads DGGITQSPKYLFRKEGQNVTLSCEQNLNHDAMYWYRQDPGQGLRLIYYSQIVNDFQKGDIAEGYSVSREKKESFPLTVTSAQKNPTAFYLCASSLWGRGADTQYFGPGTRLTVL.

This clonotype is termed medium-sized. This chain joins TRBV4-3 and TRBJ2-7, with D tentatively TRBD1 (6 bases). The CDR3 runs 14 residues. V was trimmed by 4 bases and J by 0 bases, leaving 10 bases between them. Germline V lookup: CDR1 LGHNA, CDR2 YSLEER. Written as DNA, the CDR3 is TGCGCCAGCAGCCTCGACAGGAGCTCCTACGAGCAGTACTTC. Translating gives CASSLDRSSYEQYF.

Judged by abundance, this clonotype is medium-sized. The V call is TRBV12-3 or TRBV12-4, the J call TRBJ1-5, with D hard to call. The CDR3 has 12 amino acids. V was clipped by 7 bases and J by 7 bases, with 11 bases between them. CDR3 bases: TGTGCCAGCACCCGAGGTGGCCAGCCCCAGCATTTT. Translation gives CASTRGGQPQHF.

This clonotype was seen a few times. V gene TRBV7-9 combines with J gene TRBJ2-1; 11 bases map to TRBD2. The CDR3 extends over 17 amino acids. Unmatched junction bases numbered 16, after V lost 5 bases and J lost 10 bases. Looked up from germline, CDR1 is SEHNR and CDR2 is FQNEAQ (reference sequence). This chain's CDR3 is CASSPQRLSGGAKEQFF. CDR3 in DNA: TGTGCCAGCAGCCCCCAGCGGCTTAGCGGGGGGGCCAAAGAGCAGTTCTTC.

Here the CDR3 reads CASGLIIGDSGANVLTF. The CDR3, as DNA: TGTGCTAGTGGTTTAATAATCGGAGACTCTGGGGCCAACGTCCTGACTTTC. The chain employs TRBV12-5 and TRBJ2-6; D not certain. Germline lookup yields CDR1 LGHNT and CDR2 FRNRAP. Trimming stripped 3 bases from V and 0 bases from J, with 12 bases between. The CDR3 totals 17 residues.

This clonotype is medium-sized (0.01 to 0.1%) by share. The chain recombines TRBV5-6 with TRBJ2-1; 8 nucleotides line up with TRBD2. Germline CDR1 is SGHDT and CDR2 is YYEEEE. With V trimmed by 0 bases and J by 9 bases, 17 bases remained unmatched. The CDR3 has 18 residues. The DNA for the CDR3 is TGTGCCAGCAGCTTGGACCTAGGTCGCGGGCGGGCGGGGGGTGAGCAGTTCTTC. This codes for CASSLDLGRGRAGGEQFF.